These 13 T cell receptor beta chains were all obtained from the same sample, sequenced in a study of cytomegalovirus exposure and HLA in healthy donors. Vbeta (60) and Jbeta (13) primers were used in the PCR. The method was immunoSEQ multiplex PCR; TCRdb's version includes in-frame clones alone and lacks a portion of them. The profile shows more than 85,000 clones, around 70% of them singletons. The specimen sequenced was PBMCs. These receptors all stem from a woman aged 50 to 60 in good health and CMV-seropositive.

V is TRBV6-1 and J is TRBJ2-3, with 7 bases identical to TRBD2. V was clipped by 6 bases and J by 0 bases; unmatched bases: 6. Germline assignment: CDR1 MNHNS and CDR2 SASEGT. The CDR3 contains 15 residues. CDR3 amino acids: CASSESGTSTDTQYF. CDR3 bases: TGTGCCAGCAGCGAGAGCGGGACTAGCACAGATACGCAGTATTTT.

The CDR3 loop reads CASYQGAPGNTIYF. The CDR3 DNA follows: TGTGCCAGCTATCAGGGGGCGCCTGGAAACACCATATATTTT. The chain recombines TRBV28 with TRBJ1-3; 8 bases map to TRBD1. V gave up 8 bases and J gave up 2 bases; unmatched junction bases: 5. Germline CDR1 MDHEN, CDR2 SYDVKM. The CDR3 spans 14 residues.

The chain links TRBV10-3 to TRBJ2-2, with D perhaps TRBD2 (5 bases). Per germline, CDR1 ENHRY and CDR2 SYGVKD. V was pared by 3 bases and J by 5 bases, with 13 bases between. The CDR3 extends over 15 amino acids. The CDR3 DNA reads TGTGCCATCAGTGACGAGGTAGCGAGAACCGGGGAGCTGTTTTTT. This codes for CAISDEVARTGELFF.

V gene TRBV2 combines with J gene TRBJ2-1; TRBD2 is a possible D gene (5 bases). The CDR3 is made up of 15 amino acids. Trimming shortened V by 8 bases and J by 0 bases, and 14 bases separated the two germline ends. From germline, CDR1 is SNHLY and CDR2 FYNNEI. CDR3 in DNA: TGTGCCAGCGCAAACGTGGGGAGCTCCTACAATGAGCAGTTCTTC. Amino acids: CASANVGSSYNEQFF. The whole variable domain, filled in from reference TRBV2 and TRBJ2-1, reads EPEVTQTPSHQVTQMGQEVILRCVPISNHLYFYWYRQILGQKVEFLVSFYNNEISEKSEIFDDQFSVERPDGSNFTLKIRSTKLEDSAMYFCASANVGSSYNEQFFGPGTRLTVL.

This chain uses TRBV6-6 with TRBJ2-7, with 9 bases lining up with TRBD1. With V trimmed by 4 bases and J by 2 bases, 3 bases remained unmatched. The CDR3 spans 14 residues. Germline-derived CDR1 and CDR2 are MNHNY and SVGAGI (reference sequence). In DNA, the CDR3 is TGTGCCAGCAGTTCCGGGACAGGGACCTACGAGCAGTACTTC. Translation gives CASSSGTGTYEQYF.

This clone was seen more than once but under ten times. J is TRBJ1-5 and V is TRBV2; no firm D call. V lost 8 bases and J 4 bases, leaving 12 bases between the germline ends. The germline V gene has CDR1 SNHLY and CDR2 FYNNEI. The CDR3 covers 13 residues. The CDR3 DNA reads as TGTGCCAGCTCGGGATATAGAAATCAGCCCCAGCATTTT. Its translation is CASSGYRNQPQHF. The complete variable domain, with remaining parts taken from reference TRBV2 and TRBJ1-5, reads EPEVTQTPSHQVTQMGQEVILRCVPISNHLYFYWYRQILGQKVEFLVSFYNNEISEKSEIFDDQFSVERPDGSNFTLKIRSTKLEDSAMYFCASSGYRNQPQHFGDGTRLSIL.

CDR3: CASSLKGREATIRYTF. DNA of the CDR3: TGTGCCAGCAGCCTAAAAGGGAGGGAGGCCACTATCCGCTACACCTTC. The rearrangement links TRBV5-6 to TRBJ1-2, with D unresolved. From germline, CDR1 is SGHDT and CDR2 YYEEEE. The CDR3 is made up of 16 amino acids. Trimming shortened V by 4 bases and J by 9 bases, and 25 bases separated the two germline ends.

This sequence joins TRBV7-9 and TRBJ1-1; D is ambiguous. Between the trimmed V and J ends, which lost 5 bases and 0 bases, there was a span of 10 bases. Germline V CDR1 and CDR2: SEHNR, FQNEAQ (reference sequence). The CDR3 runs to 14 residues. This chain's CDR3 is CASSPPAVNTEAFF. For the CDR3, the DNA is TGTGCCAGCAGCCCACCGGCGGTGAACACTGAAGCTTTCTTT. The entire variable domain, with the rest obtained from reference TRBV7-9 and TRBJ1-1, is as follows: DTGVSQNPRHKITKRGQNVTFRCDPISEHNRLYWYRQTLGQGPEFLTYFQNEAQLEKSRLLSDRFSAERPKGSFSTLEIQRTEQGDSAMYLCASSPPAVNTEAFFGQGTRLTVV.

In DNA form, the CDR3 reads TGTGCCAGCAGAGGACAGGGGGAAAAGAGAAGAGAGCAGTACTTC. Translating it yields CASRGQGEKRREQYF. The chain recombines TRBV27 with TRBJ2-7; the match to TRBD1 covers 10 bases. Germline CDR1 reads MNHEY; CDR2 reads SMNVEV (reference sequence). V lost 6 bases and J lost 7; bases outside the gene matches: 12. CDR3 length: 15 residues.

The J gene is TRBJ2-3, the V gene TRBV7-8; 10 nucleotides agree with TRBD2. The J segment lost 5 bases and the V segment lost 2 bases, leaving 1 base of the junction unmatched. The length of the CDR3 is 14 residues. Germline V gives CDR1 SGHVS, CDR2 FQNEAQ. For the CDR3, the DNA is TGTGCCAGCAGCTTAAGGACTAGCGGAGATACGCAGTATTTT. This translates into CASSLRTSGDTQYF.

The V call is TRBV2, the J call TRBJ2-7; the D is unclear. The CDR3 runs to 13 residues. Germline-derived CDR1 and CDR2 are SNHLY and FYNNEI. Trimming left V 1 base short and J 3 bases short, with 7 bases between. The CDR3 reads CASSEEADYEQYF. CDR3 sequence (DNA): TGTGCCAGCAGTGAAGAGGCGGACTACGAGCAGTACTTC. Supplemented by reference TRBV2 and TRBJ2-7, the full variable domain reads EPEVTQTPSHQVTQMGQEVILRCVPISNHLYFYWYRQILGQKVEFLVSFYNNEISEKSEIFDDQFSVERPDGSNFTLKIRSTKLEDSAMYFCASSEEADYEQYFGPGTRLTVT.

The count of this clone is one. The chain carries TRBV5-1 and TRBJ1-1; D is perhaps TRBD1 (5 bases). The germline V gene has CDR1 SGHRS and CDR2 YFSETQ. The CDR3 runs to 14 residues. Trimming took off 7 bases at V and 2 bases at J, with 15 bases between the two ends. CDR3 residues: CASGQIETNTEAFF. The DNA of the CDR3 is TGCGCCAGCGGACAAATCGAAACTAACACTGAAGCTTTCTTT.

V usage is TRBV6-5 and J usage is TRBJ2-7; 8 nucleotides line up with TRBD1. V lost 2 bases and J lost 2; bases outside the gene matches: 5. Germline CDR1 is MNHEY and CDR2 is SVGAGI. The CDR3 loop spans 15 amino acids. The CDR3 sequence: CASSYGGTGAYEQYF. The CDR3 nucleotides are TGTGCCAGCAGTTACGGGGGGACAGGTGCCTACGAGCAGTACTTC.